This passage covers 26 T cell receptor beta chains from one sample sequenced in a study of graft-versus-host responses after intestinal transplantation. These receptors' targets are unknown. Only in-frame clones appear in the TCRdb table, and some are missing; sequencing was by immunoSEQ multiplex PCR. The sample lists 70,000 to 75,000 clones, 70% to 90% occurring once. The specimen comprised unstimulated CD8+ T cells sorted from spleen or lymph node cells, sampled before intestinal transplant. These receptors were obtained from a human donor who received an intestinal transplant.

V gene TRBV5-1 combines with J gene TRBJ2-1, with 10 bases matching TRBD2. Germline-derived CDR1 and CDR2 are SGHRS and YFSETQ. The J segment lost 2 bases and the V segment lost 4 bases, leaving 9 bases of the junction unmatched. The CDR3 covers 17 residues. CDR3 loop: CASSPPSGSPPYNEQFF. Here the CDR3 DNA reads TGCGCCAGCAGCCCTCCTAGCGGGAGCCCCCCCTACAATGAGCAGTTCTTC.

This sequence joins TRBV11-2 and TRBJ1-5; the D gene is possibly TRBD1 (6 bases). The CDR3 is made up of 14 amino acids. Germline-derived CDR1 and CDR2 are SGHAT and FQNNGV. With 3 bases removed from V and 3 bases from J, the gap between germline ends came to 9 bases. CDR3 sequence (DNA): TGTGCCAGCAGCTTCGACAGGACCAATCAGCCCCAGCATTTT. Its protein is CASSFDRTNQPQHF.

V is TRBV7-9 and J is TRBJ2-1, with a weak D call TRBD2 (5 bases). V lost 5 bases and J 5 bases, leaving 10 bases between the germline ends. The CDR3 spans 13 residues. The germline gives CDR1 SEHNR, CDR2 FQNEAQ (reference sequence). As DNA, the CDR3 is TGTGCCAGCAGCCCGCCCGGGAACAATGAGCAGTTCTTC. Its translation: CASSPPGNNEQFF.

This chain connects TRBV30 to TRBJ2-5, with a possible D match to TRBD2 (6 bases). The germline CDR1 and CDR2 sequences are GTSNPN and SVGIG (reference sequence). The ends were cut back, 5 bases at V and 5 bases at J, with 18 bases in the middle. The CDR3 runs to 14 residues. The CDR3 sequence: CAWWVPGVGETQYF. The DNA of the CDR3 is TGTGCCTGGTGGGTGCCGGGGGTCGGGGAGACCCAGTACTTC. The variable domain in full, completed from reference TRBV30 and TRBJ2-5, reads SQTIHQWPATLVQPVGSPLSLECTVEGTSNPNLYWYRQAAGRGLQLLFYSVGIGQISSEVPQNLSASRPQDRQFILSSKKLLLSDSGFYLCAWWVPGVGETQYFGPGTRLLVL.

The rearrangement joins TRBV4-2 to TRBJ2-7; possible D gene TRBD1, 6 bases. Trimming took 3 bases from V and 4 from J, leaving 16 bases between them. Germline V gives CDR1 LGHNA, CDR2 YNFKEQ. The CDR3 runs to 15 residues. CDR3 in DNA: TGTGCCAGCAGCCAGGGATACAGGGAACTTTACGAGCAGTACTTC. It codes for CASSQGYRELYEQYF.

This chain uses TRBV9 with TRBJ1-1; possibly TRBD1 for D (6 bases). This CDR3 has 13 residues. The V and J ends lost 7 bases and 4 bases respectively, with 14 bases between them. CDR1 and CDR2 from the germline V gene are SGDLS and YYNGEE. CDR3 bases: TGTGCCAGCTCCCGGGGGGCGGGCACTGAAGCTTTCTTT. Translating it yields CASSRGAGTEAFF.

The CDR3: CASRSGWDEQFF. The CDR3 coding sequence is TGTGCCAGCAGGTCAGGGTGGGATGAGCAGTTCTTC. V and J are TRBV6-5 and TRBJ2-1; possibly TRBD1 for D (5 bases). The CDR3 spans 12 residues. Deletions cut 6 bases from V and 8 bases from J, with 11 bases between. Looked up from germline, CDR1 is MNHEY and CDR2 is SVGAGI.

The CDR3 region is CASIRGLYEQYF. As DNA, the CDR3 is TGTGCCAGCATCAGGGGGTTATACGAGCAGTACTTC. The chain recombines TRBV6-1 with TRBJ2-7; 7 bases agree with TRBD1. The length of the CDR3 is 12 residues. J was trimmed by 4 bases and V by 7 bases; bases with no gene match: 4. Germline assignment: CDR1 MNHNS and CDR2 SASEGT.

V usage is TRBV2 and J usage is TRBJ2-1; unclear D gene. The V end lost 7 bases, the J end lost 12 bases, and 4 bases lay between the germline ends. CDR1 and CDR2 from the germline V gene are SNHLY and FYNNEI. The CDR3 length is 8 residues. CDR3 amino acids: CASTRQFF. The CDR3 bases are TGTGCCAGCACGAGGCAGTTCTTC.

The chain links TRBV7-9 to TRBJ1-1, with TRBD1 identical over 8 bases. Germline loops: CDR1 SEHNR, CDR2 FQNEAQ (reference sequence). The junction had 0 bases not matched to a gene; V was cut back by 5 bases and J by 1 base. The CDR3 has 13 amino acids. The CDR3, as DNA: TGTGCCAGCAGCGGACAGGGGAACACTGAAGCTTTCTTT. Protein: CASSGQGNTEAFF.

This chain connects TRBV11-2 to TRBJ1-2, with TRBD1 matching 9 bases. The CDR3 length is 16 residues. The germline gives CDR1 SGHAT, CDR2 FQNNGV. Trimming took 4 bases from V and 4 from J; bases not matched to a gene: 10. CDR3 coding DNA: TGTGCCAGCAGCTCTTACAGGGGGCGACGTCTCTATGGCTACACCTTC. This gives the protein CASSSYRGRRLYGYTF.

This clone has more than one count but fewer than ten. V usage is TRBV6-5 and J usage is TRBJ2-7; no definite D call. V gave up 4 bases and J gave up 6 bases, with 10 bases separating them. CDR3 length: 12 amino acids. Per the germline V gene, CDR1 is MNHEY and CDR2 is SVGAGI. The CDR3 here is CASSSQAGEQYF. In nucleotides, the CDR3 is TGTGCCAGCAGTTCGCAGGCTGGCGAGCAGTACTTC.

This clone is labeled medium-sized. The chain has TRBV6-1 and TRBJ1-2; D is possibly TRBD1 (6 bases). The CDR3 is 14 amino acids. The germline gives CDR1 MNHNS, CDR2 SASEGT. V lost 0 bases, J lost 5 bases, and 10 bases lay in between. CDR3 sequence: CASSEAEGGYGYTF. DNA for the CDR3: TGTGCCAGCAGTGAAGCGGAGGGGGGGTATGGCTACACCTTC.

The chain uses TRBV29-1 and TRBJ2-2, with a tentative D call TRBD1 (5 bases). V dropped 0 bases and J dropped 7 bases, with 12 bases sitting between them. Germline V gives CDR1 SQVTM, CDR2 ANQGSEA. CDR3 size: 14 residues. The DNA for the CDR3 is TGCAGCGTTGAAGAAGGCAGGGTGGACGGGGAGCTGTTTTTT. This codes for CSVEEGRVDGELFF.

The J gene is TRBJ1-2, the V gene TRBV27; D is unresolved. CDR3 length: 11 amino acids. Trimming left V 5 bases short and J 13 bases short, with 14 bases between. From germline, CDR1 is MNHEY and CDR2 SMNVEV (reference sequence). CDR3 nucleotide sequence: TGTGCCAGCAGTCACGGGAACACGCTCACCTTC. Its translation: CASSHGNTLTF.

This clone was recorded once. CDR3 nucleotide sequence: TGTGCCAGCAGTTTGTCAATGAACACTGAAGCTTTCTTT. Protein product: CASSLSMNTEAFF. V usage is TRBV27 and J usage is TRBJ1-1; the D is unclear. Trimming stripped 3 bases from V and 0 bases from J, with 5 bases between. Germline lookup yields CDR1 MNHEY and CDR2 SMNVEV (reference sequence). The CDR3 has 13 amino acids.

The rearrangement joins TRBV6-6 to TRBJ1-2, with 9 bases identical to TRBD1. CDR1 MNHNY and CDR2 SVGAGI come from the germline V gene (reference sequence). With 2 bases clipped from V and 7 bases from J, the junction kept 8 bases outside the gene matches. The length of the CDR3 is 15 residues. The CDR3 DNA is TGTGCCAGCAGTTACGCCCCGGGACAGGGTGTTGGCTACACCTTC. Its translation is CASSYAPGQGVGYTF.

The chain combines TRBV4-1 with TRBJ2-1; unclear D gene. In germline, CDR1 is MGHRA, CDR2 YSYEKL. The CDR3 extends over 16 amino acids. Trimming took 0 bases from V and 0 from J, leaving 9 bases between them. CDR3 DNA sequence: TGCGCCAGCAGCCAAGAGGGCACCGTCTCCTACAATGAGCAGTTCTTC. This sequence encodes CASSQEGTVSYNEQFF.

The chain carries TRBV5-4 and TRBJ2-7, with 9 bases fitting TRBD1. This CDR3 comprises 14 residues. Losses at the gene ends were 4 bases for V and 2 bases for J; bases not matched to a gene: 4. The germline CDR1 and CDR2 sequences are SGHNT and YYREEE (reference sequence). CDR3 sequence reads: CASSRGTGPYEQYF. CDR3 nucleotides: TGTGCCAGCAGCCGCGGGACAGGGCCCTACGAGCAGTACTTC.

Worth noting for this clone: At one end the junction does not follow the germline gene, possibly because of a read error. The rearrangement uses TRBV7-9 and TRBJ2-1, with D unclear. Germline CDR1 and CDR2: SEHNR and FQNEAQ (reference sequence). The CDR3 totals 10 residues. DNA of the CDR3: TGTGCCAGCAGCTTAGATGAGGAGTTCTTC. Its protein product is CASSLDEEFF.

The chain joins TRBV6-6 to TRBJ1-2; D remains ambiguous. The CDR3 loop spans 12 amino acids. Trimming took off 8 bases at V and 6 bases at J, with 13 bases between the two ends. In germline, CDR1 is MNHNY, CDR2 SVGAGI (reference sequence). CDR3: CASVKPNDGYTF. In DNA form, the CDR3 reads TGTGCCAGCGTCAAGCCGAACGATGGCTACACCTTC.

In regard to this clone: Distinct nucleotide sequences in the sample also encode this CDR3. The chain couples TRBV29-1 to TRBJ2-1; unclear D gene. Trimming shortened V by 6 bases and J by 6 bases, and 6 bases separated the two germline ends. The CDR3 length is 10 residues. CDR1 and CDR2 (germline): SQVTM, ANQGSEA. As DNA, the CDR3 is TGCAGCGTGGCAGGCAATGAGCAGTTCTTC. This codes for CSVAGNEQFF.

This clone was detected once. In nucleotides, the CDR3 is TGTGCCAGCAGCTTAGCCCCAGGGGATTTTCCCTACGAGCAGTACTTC. Translation: CASSLAPGDFPYEQYF. V and J are TRBV7-6 and TRBJ2-7, with D perhaps matching TRBD1 (6 bases). The CDR3 runs to 16 residues. Germline V gives CDR1 SGHVS, CDR2 FNYEAQ. Trimming shortened V by 0 bases and J by 2 bases, and 14 bases separated the two germline ends.

The chain links TRBV27 to TRBJ1-6; D uncertain. The CDR3 loop spans 15 amino acids. CDR1 is MNHEY, CDR2 SMNVEV, per germline (reference sequence). Trimming cost V 7 bases and J 1 base, with 11 bases left between them. The CDR3 DNA reads as TGTGCCAGCACCCTGACGGGTTCCTATAATTCACCCCTCCACTTT. Translating it yields CASTLTGSYNSPLHF.

The rearrangement uses TRBV29-1 and TRBJ2-6; D is perhaps TRBD2 (6 bases). The V and J ends lost 4 bases and 0 bases respectively, with 10 bases between them. Germline-derived CDR1 and CDR2 are SQVTM and ANQGSEA. The CDR3 loop spans 15 amino acids. In nucleotides, the CDR3 is TGCAGCGTTGGGGGACTGTCCTCTGGGGCCAACGTCCTGACTTTC. As protein: CSVGGLSSGANVLTF.

The chain has TRBV21-1 and TRBJ1-3; the D call in the table, TRBD1, was not verified against the DNA. TRBV21-1 counts as a pseudogene. The CDR3 runs to 19 residues. The CDR3 loop is CASSSKMSGGTGAGNTIYF. CDR3 bases: TGTGCCAGCAGCTCCAAAATGTCGGGTGGGACAGGGGCTGGAAACACCATATATTTT.